The sequence of this TCR beta chain was determined in a study of control samples from healthy donors and cancer patients. Profiling relied on immunoSEQ multiplex PCR, and the TCRdb table lists in-frame clones only, not all of them. The sample carries approximately 120,000 clones, just over 90% recorded once. This clone was counted only a few times. The CDR3 spans 13 residues. Deletions cut 3 bases from V and 4 bases from J, with 7 bases between. Germline V gene lookup returns CDR1 MNHEY and CDR2 SMNVEV (reference sequence). Source material: blood. This receptor was obtained from a human donor in good health. The donor label of this sample is uncertain. The chain has TRBV27 and TRBJ1-5; D call uncertain. CDR3 in DNA: TGTGCCAGCAGTTTGGGCAGAAATCAGCCCCAGCATTTT. Translating gives CASSLGRNQPQHF.